Following are 26 T cell receptor beta chains from one sample sequenced in a study of cytomegalovirus exposure and HLA in healthy donors. The PCR made use of 60 Vbeta and 13 Jbeta primers. Profiled with immunoSEQ multiplex PCR; TCRdb holds only in-frame clones, not every one. The sample has more than 95,000 clones, around 73% seen once. The sample was PBMCs. The receptors come from a man aged 30 to 39 in good health and CMV-seropositive.

The chain combines TRBV5-1 with TRBJ2-7; possible D gene TRBD2, 6 bases. The CDR3 contains 15 residues. Germline V gene data show CDR1 as SGHRS and CDR2 as YFSETQ. The V and J ends lost 0 bases and 3 bases respectively, with 13 bases between them. The DNA of the CDR3 is TGCGCCAGCAGCTTGGTAGCGGTCGGGAGCTACGAGCAGTACTTC. Its translation: CASSLVAVGSYEQYF.

This clone showed up just a few times. The J gene is TRBJ2-3, the V gene TRBV7-2; 7 bases map to TRBD2. Per the germline V gene, CDR1 is SGHTA and CDR2 is FQGNSA. The ends lost 5 bases at V and 0 bases at J; junction bases unmatched: 5. This CDR3 contains 15 residues. The CDR3 coding sequence is TGTGCCAGCAGCGGGGACTACCTTAGCACAGATACGCAGTATTTT. This translates into CASSGDYLSTDTQYF.

This clone occurred once. As DNA, the CDR3 is TGTGCCAGCAAGGAGGGAGTAGAAGGCTACACCTTC. Translating it yields CASKEGVEGYTF. This rearrangement joins TRBV6-6 to TRBJ1-2; D unclear. Per germline, CDR1 MNHNY and CDR2 SVGAGI (reference sequence). This CDR3 has 12 residues. Trimming removed 7 bases from V and 8 bases from J, with 14 bases in between.

This rearrangement joins TRBV6-5 to TRBJ2-1, with 7 bases identical to TRBD2. With 6 bases clipped from V and 5 bases from J, the junction kept 4 bases outside the gene matches. CDR1 is MNHEY and CDR2 is SVGAGI in the germline V gene. The CDR3 covers 13 residues. The DNA of the CDR3 is TGTGCCAGCAGGACGGGGACTAACAATGAGCAGTTCTTC. This codes for CASRTGTNNEQFF.

Concerning this clone: The same CDR3 is also encoded by other DNA sequences in this sample. The chain recombines TRBV27 with TRBJ2-7; 7 positions match TRBD1. This CDR3 comprises 14 residues. Germline V gene sequence: CDR1 MNHEY, CDR2 SMNVEV (reference sequence). J lost 0 bases, V lost 4 bases, and 3 bases had no gene match. The CDR3 DNA reads TGTGCCAGCAGTTGGACAGGCAACTCCTACGAGCAGTACTTC. Its protein product is CASSWTGNSYEQYF.

This clone has only a few counts. This rearrangement joins TRBV19 to TRBJ2-1; the D is unclear. The CDR3 totals 13 residues. The V gene lost 4 bases and the J gene lost 3 bases, with 7 bases spanning the gap. The germline V gene encodes CDR1 LNHDA and CDR2 SQIVND (reference sequence). The CDR3 reads CASSSADYNEQFF. Here the CDR3 DNA reads TGTGCCAGTAGTAGCGCCGACTACAATGAGCAGTTCTTC.

Here the CDR3 DNA reads TGTGCCAGCAGCGGCGGACTAGCGGAAACCTACGAGCAGTACTTC. This codes for CASSGGLAETYEQYF. V gene TRBV11-2 combines with J gene TRBJ2-7; 10 positions match TRBD2. This CDR3 spans 15 amino acids. Trimming took 5 bases from V and 2 from J; bases not matched to a gene: 6. Per the germline V gene, CDR1 is SGHAT and CDR2 is FQNNGV.

V usage is TRBV27 and J usage is TRBJ1-4; perhaps TRBD1 as D (6 bases). Germline CDR1 reads MNHEY; CDR2 reads SMNVEV (reference sequence). V shed 0 bases and J shed 0 bases, with 11 bases lying between them. This CDR3 spans 17 amino acids. CDR3 nucleotide sequence: TGTGCCAGCAGTTTATCGGCTGAGGGGGCAACTAATGAAAAACTGTTTTTT. It is translated as CASSLSAEGATNEKLFF.

The chain uses TRBV7-9 and TRBJ2-7; 9 nucleotides match TRBD2. The V segment lost 5 bases and the J segment 7 bases; nucleotides outside the gene matches: 9. Germline CDR1 reads SEHNR; CDR2 reads FQNEAQ (reference sequence). This CDR3 is built from 14 residues. The CDR3 nucleotides read TGTGCCAGCAGCCGTCTGCGGGAGGGTTGGGAGCAGTACTTC. Protein product: CASSRLREGWEQYF.

This clone showed up just a few times. The V and J genes are TRBV4-2 and TRBJ2-3; 8 bases agree with TRBD2. Germline loops: CDR1 LGHNA, CDR2 YNFKEQ. The CDR3 covers 16 residues. With V trimmed by 1 base and J by 1 base, 4 bases remained unmatched. CDR3 protein: CASSQVTSGGTDTQYF. The CDR3 region has the DNA TGTGCCAGCAGCCAAGTAACTAGCGGAGGCACAGATACGCAGTATTTT.

The rearrangement joins TRBV6-5 to TRBJ1-2; 9 bases fit TRBD1. J lost 7 bases, V lost 6 bases, and 9 bases had no gene match. CDR1 is MNHEY, CDR2 SVGAGI, per germline. The CDR3 is 14 residues long. In DNA form, the CDR3 reads TGTGCCAGCAGCCCCGGGGGGACAGGGATTGGCTACACCTTC. Amino acids: CASSPGGTGIGYTF.

The genes are TRBV5-1 and TRBJ2-1; perhaps TRBD1 as D (6 bases). The CDR3 runs 14 residues. Per the germline V gene, CDR1 is SGHRS and CDR2 is YFSETQ. The ends were cut back, 0 bases at V and 4 bases at J, with 8 bases in the middle. The CDR3 coding sequence is TGCGCCAGCAGCTTGGCCGACAGGTACAATGAGCAGTTCTTC. Encoded protein: CASSLADRYNEQFF.

Here the CDR3 DNA reads TGTGCCAGCAGTTTATCGGGACGGGGAGGCTTCCCTGAAGCTTTCTTT. Translated, it gives CASSLSGRGGFPEAFF. This chain links TRBV27 with TRBJ1-1, with D maybe TRBD1 (5 bases). In germline, CDR1 is MNHEY, CDR2 SMNVEV (reference sequence). V shed 0 bases and J shed 6 bases, with 17 bases lying between them. The CDR3 is 16 residues long.

The chain combines TRBV5-1 with TRBJ1-4; tentatively, D is TRBD1 (6 bases). The CDR3 is made up of 13 amino acids. V dropped 5 bases and J dropped 7 bases, with 12 bases sitting between them. Germline V lookup: CDR1 SGHRS, CDR2 YFSETQ. DNA for the CDR3: TGCGCCAGCAGACCAACAGGGACTGAAAAACTGTTTTTT. Translation: CASRPTGTEKLFF.

The chain employs TRBV27 and TRBJ2-7; tentative D call: TRBD2 (5 bases). CDR3 length: 13 amino acids. Germline V CDR1 and CDR2: MNHEY, SMNVEV (reference sequence). Trimming stripped 4 bases from V and 6 bases from J, with 13 bases between. The CDR3 sequence is CASSWAPRGEQYF. The DNA of the CDR3 is TGTGCCAGCAGTTGGGCCCCCCGGGGCGAGCAGTACTTC.

J is TRBJ2-1 and V is TRBV7-8; a weak D match, TRBD2 (5 bases). The ends were cut back, 0 bases at V and 9 bases at J, with 9 bases in the middle. Germline V gives CDR1 SGHVS, CDR2 FQNEAQ. This CDR3 spans 13 amino acids. The CDR3 loop reads CASSLAGDGEQFF. CDR3 in DNA: TGTGCCAGCAGCTTAGCGGGAGACGGTGAGCAGTTCTTC.

The chain recombines TRBV7-2 with TRBJ2-5; the D gene is possibly TRBD2 (7 bases). The CDR3 loop spans 16 amino acids. Germline CDR1 and CDR2: SGHTA and FQGNSA. V was clipped by 5 bases and J by 5 bases, with 21 bases between them. Written as DNA, the CDR3 is TGTGCCAGCAGCCCTGGGGGGGCGCGGAGGTCGGAGACCCAGTACTTC. Its translation is CASSPGGARRSETQYF.

This sequence joins TRBV4-1 and TRBJ2-7; 7 bases align to TRBD1. Unmatched junction bases numbered 3, after V lost 2 bases and J lost 5 bases. Germline V CDR1 and CDR2: MGHRA, YSYEKL. This CDR3 comprises 13 residues. DNA for the CDR3: TGCGCCAGCAGCCAAAAGCAGGGGGACGAGCAGTACTTC. Its protein product is CASSQKQGDEQYF.

The chain uses TRBV5-4 and TRBJ2-1, with 9 bases that match TRBD1. The CDR3 contains 15 residues. The ends lost 3 bases at V and 7 bases at J; junction bases unmatched: 8. Germline values: CDR1 SGHNT, CDR2 YYREEE (reference sequence). The CDR3 DNA follows: TGTGCCAGCAGCTCGACCGGGACAGGGTATAATGAGCAGTTCTTC. This codes for CASSSTGTGYNEQFF.

The genes are TRBV30 and TRBJ1-5; possible D gene TRBD1, 6 bases. Germline V gene sequence: CDR1 GTSNPN, CDR2 SVGIG (reference sequence). V shed 2 bases and J shed 0 bases, with 14 bases lying between them. CDR3 size: 16 residues. The CDR3 loop is CAWSPGQFYSNQPQHF. CDR3 coding DNA: TGTGCCTGGAGTCCAGGACAGTTTTATAGCAATCAGCCCCAGCATTTT.

This chain joins TRBV7-2 and TRBJ2-3; 8 bases match TRBD2. V lost 2 bases and J lost 4; bases outside the gene matches: 5. Germline lookup yields CDR1 SGHTA and CDR2 FQGNSA. The CDR3 has 15 residues. Here the CDR3 reads CASSLTSGSADTQYF. CDR3 coding DNA: TGTGCCAGCAGCTTAACCAGCGGGAGCGCAGATACGCAGTATTTT.

A few counts support this clone. The chain employs TRBV7-2 and TRBJ2-1; a weak D match, TRBD2 (5 bases). The V gene lost 2 bases and the J gene lost 6 bases, with 17 bases spanning the gap. Germline CDR1 reads SGHTA; CDR2 reads FQGNSA. The CDR3 consists of 16 residues. The CDR3 region is CASSLFPLAVINEQFF. DNA of the CDR3: TGTGCCAGCAGCTTATTCCCCCTAGCAGTGATCAATGAGCAGTTCTTC.

This clone was seen only a few times. The chain recombines TRBV5-4 with TRBJ2-7, with 7 bases aligning to TRBD1. The ends lost 1 base at V and 5 bases at J; junction bases unmatched: 6. CDR1 is SGHNT, CDR2 YYREEE, per germline (reference sequence). CDR3 length: 14 amino acids. The CDR3 here is CASSLRQGGHEQYF. The CDR3 nucleotides are TGTGCCAGCAGCTTGCGACAGGGCGGCCACGAGCAGTACTTC.

This clone was seen a handful of times. The chain is built from TRBV19 and TRBJ2-7; 7 bases align to TRBD1. CDR1 is LNHDA and CDR2 is SQIVND in the germline V gene (reference sequence). CDR3 size: 13 residues. V shed 4 bases, J shed 5 bases, and the junction held 5 bases outside the gene matches. This chain's CDR3 is CASSRVGGDEQYF. For the CDR3, the DNA is TGTGCCAGTAGTAGGGTAGGGGGCGACGAGCAGTACTTC.

The chain is built from TRBV30 and TRBJ1-2; 10 bases map to TRBD1. The germline CDR1 and CDR2 sequences are GTSNPN and SVGIG (reference sequence). The ends lost 1 base at V and 3 bases at J; junction bases unmatched: 8. The CDR3 has 16 residues. CDR3 sequence (DNA): TGTGCCTGGAGTGCCGGACAGGGGGACATTTACTATGGCTACACCTTC. Its protein is CAWSAGQGDIYYGYTF.

The CDR3 region has the DNA TGCGCCAGCAGCCAAGAGCCAGCGGGAAGGCCGCAGTACTTC. This codes for CASSQEPAGRPQYF. This sequence joins TRBV4-3 and TRBJ2-7, with 7 bases fitting TRBD2. There are 14 residues in the CDR3. V lost 0 bases, J lost 9 bases, and 8 bases stayed unmatched. Germline CDR1 LGHNA, CDR2 YSLEER.